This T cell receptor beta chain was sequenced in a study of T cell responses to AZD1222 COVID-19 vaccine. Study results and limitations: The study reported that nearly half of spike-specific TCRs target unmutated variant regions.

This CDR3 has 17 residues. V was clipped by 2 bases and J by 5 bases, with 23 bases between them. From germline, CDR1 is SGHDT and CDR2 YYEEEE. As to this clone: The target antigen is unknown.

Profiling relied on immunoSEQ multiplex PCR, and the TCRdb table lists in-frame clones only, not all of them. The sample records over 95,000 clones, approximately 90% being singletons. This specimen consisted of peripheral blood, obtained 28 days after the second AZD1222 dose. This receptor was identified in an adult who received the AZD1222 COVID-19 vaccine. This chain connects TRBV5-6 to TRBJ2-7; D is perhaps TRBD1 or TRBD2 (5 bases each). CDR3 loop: CASSFPLVGPEGHEQYF. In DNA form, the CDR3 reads TGTGCCAGCAGCTTCCCTCTGGTTGGTCCAGAGGGGCACGAGCAGTACTTC.